What follows are 8 T cell receptor beta chains derived from one specimen sequenced in a study of blood T cells in healthy people across ages. Next came a second PCR, run for roughly 6 to 11 cycles, which used a sample-barcoded 5' primer along with a J-beta primer mix. TCRdb redid the calling of the 5' RACE reads with MiXCR, one entry per CDR3 protein. The sample yields roughly 1.6 million distinct CDR3 sequences, 30% to 40% seen once. Input material: blood. Every receptor here comes from a woman under 40 in good health.

This clonotype was observed at least ten times. The gene calls are TRBV29-1 and TRBJ2-7, with 11 bases matching TRBD1. Germline-derived CDR1 and CDR2 are SQVTM and ANQGSEA. There are 14 residues in the CDR3. Trimming cost V 1 base and J 6 bases; bases outside gene matches: 5. The CDR3 is CSVEGGQGVFEQYF. The CDR3 DNA reads as TGCAGCGTTGAAGGGGGACAGGGGGTATTCGAGCAGTACTTC.

A few counts support this clonotype. This chain uses TRBV4-1 with TRBJ2-3; D gene unclear. CDR3 length equals 14 residues. V shed 3 bases and J shed 6 bases, with 13 bases lying between them. Per germline, CDR1 MGHRA and CDR2 YSYEKL. The CDR3 DNA follows: TGCGCCAGCAGCCAGGAACCCGGCGGCGATACGCAGTATTTT. Translation gives CASSQEPGGDTQYF.

The chain joins TRBV20-1 to TRBJ2-7; D not certain. Per the germline V gene, CDR1 is DFQATT and CDR2 is SNEGSKA (reference sequence). V was cut by 3 bases and J by 3 bases, with 9 bases left in between. The CDR3 extends over 12 amino acids. The CDR3 region has the DNA TGCAGTGCTAGGAGTAGTGGCTACGAGCAGTACTTC. Translation: CSARSSGYEQYF.

The gene calls are TRBV30 and TRBJ2-5; 8 nucleotides align to TRBD1. Germline values: CDR1 GTSNPN, CDR2 SVGIG (reference sequence). The junction had 12 bases not matched to a gene; V was cut back by 5 bases and J by 4 bases. The CDR3 totals 15 residues. The CDR3 DNA sequence: TGTGCCTGGTCCTCAGGGGGCGCGAGTTCAGAGACCCAGTACTTC. Amino acid sequence: CAWSSGGASSETQYF.

The chain joins TRBV9 to TRBJ2-3, with D possibly being TRBD2 (6 bases). The V end was cut by 0 bases, the J end by 5 bases, with 13 bases between. Looked up from germline, CDR1 is SGDLS and CDR2 is YYNGEE. The CDR3 consists of 15 residues. DNA of the CDR3: TGTGCCAGCAGCGTAGGCGGGGCCCGGGGAGATACGCAGTATTTT. It specifies CASSVGGARGDTQYF.

This clonotype has ten or more counts. The chain employs TRBV10-3 and TRBJ2-1; possible D gene TRBD2, 6 bases. The CDR3 sequence is 11 residues long. Germline V gives CDR1 ENHRY, CDR2 SYGVKD. In nucleotides, the CDR3 is TGTGCGATAGGGGAGGCCAATGAGCAGTTCTTC. Its translation: CAIGEANEQFF.

The chain recombines TRBV6-5 with TRBJ2-7; 8 positions match TRBD1. The CDR3 consists of 14 residues. Per germline, CDR1 MNHEY and CDR2 SVGAGI. After removal of 10 bases from V and 3 bases from J, the junction contained 11 bases not matched to a gene. CDR3 region: CATQVTGEDYEQYF. Written as DNA, the CDR3 is TGTGCCACTCAGGTGACAGGGGAGGACTACGAGCAGTACTTC.

This clonotype was seen only a few times. The V and J genes are TRBV4-2 and TRBJ2-2, with a weak D call TRBD1 (5 bases). The CDR3 runs 18 residues. Trimming left V 5 bases short and J 1 base short, with 20 bases between. Germline V lookup: CDR1 LGHNA, CDR2 YNFKEQ. The CDR3 sequence: CASSKGQVETMNTGELFF. Here the CDR3 DNA reads TGTGCCAGCAGCAAGGGGCAAGTCGAGACAATGAACACCGGGGAGCTGTTTTTT.